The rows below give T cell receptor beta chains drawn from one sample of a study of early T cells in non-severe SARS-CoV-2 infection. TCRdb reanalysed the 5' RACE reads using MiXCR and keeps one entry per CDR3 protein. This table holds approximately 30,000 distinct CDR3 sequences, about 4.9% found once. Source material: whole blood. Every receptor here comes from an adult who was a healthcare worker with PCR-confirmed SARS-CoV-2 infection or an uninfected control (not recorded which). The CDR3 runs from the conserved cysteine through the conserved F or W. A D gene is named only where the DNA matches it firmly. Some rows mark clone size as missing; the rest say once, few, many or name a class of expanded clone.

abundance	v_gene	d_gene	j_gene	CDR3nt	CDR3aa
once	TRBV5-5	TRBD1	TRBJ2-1	TGTGCCAGCAGCTACCGTGACAGGGGAACTGGGCAGTTCTTC	CASSYRDRGTGQFF
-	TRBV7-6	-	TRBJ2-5	TGTGCCAGCAGCTTAGGTATCCGAGAGACCCAGTACTTC	CASSLGIRETQYF
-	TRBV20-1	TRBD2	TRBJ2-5	TGCAGTGCTAGGGAACTTAGCGGGGGGGCCGTAGAGACCCAGTACTTC	CSARELSGGAVETQYF
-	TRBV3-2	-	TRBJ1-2	TGTGCCAGCAGCCTGAGGACGGGACGGCACACCTTC	CASSLRTGRHTF
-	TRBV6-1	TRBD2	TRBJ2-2	TGTGCCAGCAGTGCAGCGGGAGGTGAGACCGGGGAGCTGTTTTTT	CASSAAGGETGELFF
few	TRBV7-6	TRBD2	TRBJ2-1	TGTGCCAGCAGCACGGCTAGCGGTTACAATGAGCAGTTCTTC	CASSTASGYNEQFF
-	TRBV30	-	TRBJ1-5	TGTGCCTGGAGTGTAAACCCTTATCAGCCCCAGCATTTT	CAWSVNPYQPQHF
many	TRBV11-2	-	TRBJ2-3	TGTGCCAGCAGCTTTAGCGGACCCACAGATACGCAGTATTTT	CASSFSGPTDTQYF
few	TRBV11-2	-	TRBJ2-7	TGTGCCAGCAGCTTAGATGGGCCCTCCTACGAGCAGTACTTC	CASSLDGPSYEQYF
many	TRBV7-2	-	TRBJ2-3	TGTGCCAGCAGCTTCTACGGGGCCCGCACAGATACGCAGTATTTT	CASSFYGARTDTQYF
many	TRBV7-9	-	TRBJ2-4	TGTGCCAGCAGCTCGGACTTAAACGCGCAAGGGGCCAAAAACATTCAGTACTTC	CASSSDLNAQGAKNIQYF
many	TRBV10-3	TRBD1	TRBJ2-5	TGTGCCATCAGCCCGCAGGGGGTCCGAGAGACCCAGTACTTC	CAISPQGVRETQYF
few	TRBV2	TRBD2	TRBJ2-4	TGTGCCAGCAGTGAAGGTAGCGGGAGAGGCCAAAACATTCAGTACTTC	CASSEGSGRGQNIQYF
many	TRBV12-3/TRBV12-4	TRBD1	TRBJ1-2	TGTGCCAGCAGTTTCGGGACAGGGCAGAGTGGCTACACCTTC	CASSFGTGQSGYTF
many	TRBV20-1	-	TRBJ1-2	TGCAGTGCTAGAGATTCTGGCAACTATGGCTACACCTTC	CSARDSGNYGYTF
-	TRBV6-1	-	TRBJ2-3	TGTGCCAGCAGTGATGGAGCCGGAGTCAATACGCAGTATTTT	CASSDGAGVNTQYF
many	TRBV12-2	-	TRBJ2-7	TGTGCAAGTCGCTTAGCGGTCCTAGCGGGGCCCAGGGGCTACGAGCAGTACTTC	CASRLAVLAGPRGYEQYF
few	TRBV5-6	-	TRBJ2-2	TGTGCCAGCAGCTTGCCCCCCGGGACGCCAATCCAAACCGGGGAGCTGTTTTTT	CASSLPPGTPIQTGELFF
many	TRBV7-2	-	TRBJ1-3	TGTGCCAGCAGCTTTGGGGGAGCGAGAGGAAACACCATATATTTT	CASSFGGARGNTIYF
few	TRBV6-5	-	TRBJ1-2	TGTGCCAGCAGTTACCGAGGCGGAACAGCTAACTATGGCTACACCTTC	CASSYRGGTANYGYTF
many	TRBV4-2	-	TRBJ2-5	TGTGCCAGCAGCTCAAGACTGGGTTTTGGGCTAGAGACCCAGTACTTC	CASSSRLGFGLETQYF
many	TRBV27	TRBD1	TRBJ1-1	TGTGCCAGCAGTTTCGGGACAGGGTCCACTGAAGCTTTCTTT	CASSFGTGSTEAFF
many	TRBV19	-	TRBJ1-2	TGTGCCAGCAAACCCTTTTACACAGGGATTAACTATGGCTACACCTTC	CASKPFYTGINYGYTF
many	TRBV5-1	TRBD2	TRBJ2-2	TGCGCCAGCAGCTTGAGTAGCGGGGTTCCCACCCGCTACACCGGGGAGCTGTTTTTT	CASSLSSGVPTRYTGELFF
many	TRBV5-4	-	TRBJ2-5	TGTGCCAGCAGCTTTGTCAGCTCGGAGACCCAGTACTTC	CASSFVSSETQYF
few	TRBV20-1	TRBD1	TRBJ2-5	TGCAGTGCTAGGGGAACGGGACAGCAAATTACGGCCCAGTACTTC	CSARGTGQQITAQYF
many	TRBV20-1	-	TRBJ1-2	TGCAGTGCTAGCCCAGGGGTCGCTAACTATGGCTACACCTTC	CSASPGVANYGYTF
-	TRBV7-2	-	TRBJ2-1	TGTGCCAGCAGCTTATCACTTAGCCCGGCCCGGACCTACAATGAGCAGTTCTTC	CASSLSLSPARTYNEQFF
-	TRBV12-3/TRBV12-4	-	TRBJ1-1	TGTGCCAGCAGCAAGGGGAGGGGCTCTGAAGCTTTCTTT	CASSKGRGSEAFF
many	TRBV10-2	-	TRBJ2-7	TGCGCCAGCACGGATTTACGAGAGCAGTACTTC	CASTDLREQYF
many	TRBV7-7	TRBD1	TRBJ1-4	TGTGCTAGCAGCTTAGCTCCCCGACAGGGGCGAACTAATGAAAAACTGTTTTTT	CASSLAPRQGRTNEKLFF
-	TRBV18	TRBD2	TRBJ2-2	TGTGCCAGCTCACCAATTCAGCGGGAGGGATCGAACACCGGGGAGCTGTTTTTT	CASSPIQREGSNTGELFF
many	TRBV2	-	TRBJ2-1	TGTGCCAGCAGTGTGGGGGAGGCATCGGAGGGTGAGCAGTTCTTC	CASSVGEASEGEQFF
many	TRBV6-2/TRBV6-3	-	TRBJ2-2	TGTGCCAGCAGTTATATTGTGAACACCGGGGAGCTGTTTTTT	CASSYIVNTGELFF
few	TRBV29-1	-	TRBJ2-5	TGCAGCGTTGCCCACTCCGGGAAAGAGACCCAGTACTTC	CSVAHSGKETQYF
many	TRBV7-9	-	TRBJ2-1	TGTGCCAGCAGCTTAGGCGGGGTCTCCTACAATGAGCAGTTCTTC	CASSLGGVSYNEQFF
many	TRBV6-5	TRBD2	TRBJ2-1	TGTGCCAGCACTCCTTCGAGCGGGGGATACAATGAGCAGTTCTTC	CASTPSSGGYNEQFF
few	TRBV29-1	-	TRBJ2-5	TGCAGCCAGTCAAGGAGGGTTGGGGAGACCCAGTACTTC	CSQSRRVGETQYF
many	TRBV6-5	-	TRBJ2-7	TGTGCCAGCAGTTACCGTCGAGGTCCTCACTACGAGCAGTACTTC	CASSYRRGPHYEQYF
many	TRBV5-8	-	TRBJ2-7	TGTGCCAGCAGCCGAGGTGGGAAGTCGAACGAGCAGTACTTC	CASSRGGKSNEQYF
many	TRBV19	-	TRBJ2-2	TGTGCCAGTAGCGCGGATCGGAGGCCGAACACCGGGGAGCTGTTTTTT	CASSADRRPNTGELFF
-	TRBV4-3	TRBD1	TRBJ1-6	TGCGCCAGCAGCCAAAGACAGGGGGTCGGTTCACCCCTCCACTTT	CASSQRQGVGSPLHF
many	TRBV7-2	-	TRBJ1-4	TGTGCCAGCAGCTTAGCGATGTCAACTAATGAAAAACTGTTTTTT	CASSLAMSTNEKLFF
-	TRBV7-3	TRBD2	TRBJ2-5	TGTGCCAGCAGCTCCTCAGCGGGAGCCGGTCAAGAGACCCAGTACTTC	CASSSSAGAGQETQYF
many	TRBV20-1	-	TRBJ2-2	TGCAGCACGATGAGGGGGGGGCCCACCGGGGAGCTGTTTTTT	CSTMRGGPTGELFF
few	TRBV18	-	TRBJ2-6	TGTGCCAGCTCACCACTATCACAGGGTATTACTTCTGGGGCCAACGTCCTGACTTTC	CASSPLSQGITSGANVLTF
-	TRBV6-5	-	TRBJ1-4	TGTACCAGCCGTAAAGGGGGGGAAAAACTGTTTTTT	CTSRKGGEKLFF
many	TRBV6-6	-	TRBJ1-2	TGTGCCAGCAGTTACGAAGGCCCAAGGAGTGGCTACACCTTC	CASSYEGPRSGYTF
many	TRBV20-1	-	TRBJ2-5	TGCAGTGCTGTCACCCACCGGAGGGCCCAAGAGACCCAGTACTTC	CSAVTHRRAQETQYF
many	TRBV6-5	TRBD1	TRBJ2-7	TGTGCCAGCAGCCCCTACAGGGGCGCCTACGAGCAGTACTTC	CASSPYRGAYEQYF
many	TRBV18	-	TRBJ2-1	TGTGCCAGCTCACCACGGGCCGAAAATGAGCAGTTCTTC	CASSPRAENEQFF
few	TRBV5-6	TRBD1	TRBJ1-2	TGTGCCAGCAACGAAGACAGGGGGGACTATGGCTACACCTTC	CASNEDRGDYGYTF
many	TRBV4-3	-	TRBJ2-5	TGCGCCAGCAGCCAGGGCCGGACGGCAGAGACCCAGTACTTC	CASSQGRTAETQYF
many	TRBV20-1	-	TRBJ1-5	TGCAGTGCTAGTGAGGGGGAAAAGGGTCAGCCCCAGCATTTT	CSASEGEKGQPQHF
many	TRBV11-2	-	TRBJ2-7	TGTGCCAGCAGCTTAGATCCGGGCCCTCTTTACGAGCAGTACTTC	CASSLDPGPLYEQYF
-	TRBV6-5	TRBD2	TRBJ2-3	TGTGCCAGCAGAAACAACCGTCCAACTAGCGGGAGGGCCCTCACAGATACGCAGTATTTT	CASRNNRPTSGRALTDTQYF
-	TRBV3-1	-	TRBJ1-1	TGTGCCAGCAGCCAAGAGTGGAACACTGAAGCTTTCTTT	CASSQEWNTEAFF
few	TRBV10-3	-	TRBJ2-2	TGTGCCATCAGTGAAACAGCTGCCGGGGAGCTGTTTTTT	CAISETAAGELFF
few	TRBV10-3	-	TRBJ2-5	TGTGCCATCAGTTCCTACGGGGAGACCCAGTACTTC	CAISSYGETQYF
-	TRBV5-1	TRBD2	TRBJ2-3	TGCGCCAGCAGCCCCGGACCGGGACTAGGGGTCTTGACAGATACGCAGTATTTT	CASSPGPGLGVLTDTQYF